The clone carrying this TCR beta chain has just one count. Other DNA variants within this sample encode the same CDR3. Naive CD8 cells lacked CD45RO, underwent positive selection for CCR7 and left out terminally differentiated effector memory CD45RA+ cells. The sample is drawn from a study of shared clonotypes between healthy human individuals. TCRdb's copy holds only in-frame clones and misses some; the assay was immunoSEQ multiplex PCR. The sample lists approximately 740,000 clones; 92% were seen once. Germline assignment: CDR1 SGHRS and CDR2 YFSETQ. Trimming removed 4 bases from V and 0 bases from J, with 8 bases in between. The length of the CDR3 is 13 residues.

This sequence originates from a man in his thirties or forties in good health. The sequenced material came from naive CD8+ T cells sorted from blood. The gene calls are TRBV5-1 and TRBJ2-7; possible D gene TRBD2, 6 bases. For the CDR3, the DNA is TGCGCCAGCAGCCCCGGGGGCTCCTACGAGCAGTACTTC. It specifies CASSPGGSYEQYF.